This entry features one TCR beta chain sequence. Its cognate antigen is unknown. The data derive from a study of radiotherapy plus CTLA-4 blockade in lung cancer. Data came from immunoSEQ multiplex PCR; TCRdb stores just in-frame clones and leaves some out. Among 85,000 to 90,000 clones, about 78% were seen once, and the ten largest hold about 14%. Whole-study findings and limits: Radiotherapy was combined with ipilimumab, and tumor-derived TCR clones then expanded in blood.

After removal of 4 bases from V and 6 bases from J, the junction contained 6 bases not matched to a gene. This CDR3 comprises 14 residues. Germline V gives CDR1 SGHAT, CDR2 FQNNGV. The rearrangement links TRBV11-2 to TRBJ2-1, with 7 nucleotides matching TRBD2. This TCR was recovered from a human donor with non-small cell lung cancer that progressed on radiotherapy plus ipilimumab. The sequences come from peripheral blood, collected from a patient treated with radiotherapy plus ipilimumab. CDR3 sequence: CASSSGPGGNEQFF. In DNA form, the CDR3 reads TGTGCCAGCAGCTCCGGCCCGGGGGGCAATGAGCAGTTCTTC.